The rows below give T cell receptor beta chains drawn from one sample of a study of CD8 T cells in Susac syndrome. TCRdb reanalysed the immunoSEQ multiplex PCR reads using MiXCR and keeps one entry per CDR3 protein. The sample has tens of thousands of distinct CDR3 sequences, approximately 93% seen once; the top ten hold about 0.5%. Specimen: CD8+ T cells from PBMCs. The source of these receptors is a human donor with Susac syndrome. Both conserved end residues are part of each CDR3. The order of the fields is D gene, J gene, V gene, clone size, CDR3 DNA, CDR3 protein. The D gene is left open where the match is weak. Only some rows state a clone size, as once, few, many or a class for expanded clones.

d_gene: .; j_gene: TRBJ2-5; v_gene: TRBV11-2; abundance: .; CDR3nt: TGTGCCAGCAGCTTAGATTCCCGGCTACAAGAGACCCAGTACTTC; CDR3aa: CASSLDSRLQETQYF
d_gene: TRBD1; j_gene: TRBJ1-1; v_gene: TRBV19; abundance: .; CDR3nt: TGTGCCAGTAGTATAGGCCCCCAGGGGGTCACTGAAGCTTTCTTT; CDR3aa: CASSIGPQGVTEAFF
d_gene: .; j_gene: TRBJ2-6; v_gene: TRBV2; abundance: once; CDR3nt: TGTGCCAGCAGGGGACGGGTAGGCGGGGGGGCCAACGTCCTGACTTTC; CDR3aa: CASRGRVGGGANVLTF
d_gene: TRBD1; j_gene: TRBJ2-7; v_gene: TRBV5-1; abundance: .; CDR3nt: TGCGCCAGCAGCGCGCCCGGGACAGAGTCTTGGGAGCAGTACTTC; CDR3aa: CASSAPGTESWEQYF
d_gene: .; j_gene: TRBJ1-3; v_gene: TRBV7-8; abundance: .; CDR3nt: TGTGCCAGCAGCTTAGCAGGGACGAAAAGCTCTGGAAACACCATATATTTT; CDR3aa: CASSLAGTKSSGNTIYF
d_gene: .; j_gene: TRBJ1-1; v_gene: TRBV7-3; abundance: .; CDR3nt: TGTGCCAGCAGCTTAAGTATGGAGAACACTGAAGCTTTCTTT; CDR3aa: CASSLSMENTEAFF
d_gene: .; j_gene: TRBJ1-3; v_gene: TRBV12-3/TRBV12-4; abundance: .; CDR3nt: TGTGCCAGCAGTTTAACGGGGAATGGAAACACCATATATTTT; CDR3aa: CASSLTGNGNTIYF
d_gene: TRBD1; j_gene: TRBJ2-2; v_gene: TRBV24-1; abundance: .; CDR3nt: TGTGCCATAGGTATCCGGGACAGACACACCGGGGAGCTGTTTTTT; CDR3aa: CAIGIRDRHTGELFF
d_gene: .; j_gene: TRBJ1-2; v_gene: TRBV12-5; abundance: .; CDR3nt: TGTGCTAGTGGTGGGACGGTATCTCATTCTCACTATGGCTACACCTTC; CDR3aa: CASGGTVSHSHYGYTF
d_gene: .; j_gene: TRBJ2-7; v_gene: TRBV3-1; abundance: .; CDR3nt: TGTGCCAGCAGCCAAAGAGAGGGGGGCCCGGTCTACGAGCAGTACTTC; CDR3aa: CASSQREGGPVYEQYF
d_gene: .; j_gene: TRBJ2-7; v_gene: TRBV20-1; abundance: .; CDR3nt: TGCAGTGCTCCCCTTCGGGAGACTAGCTCCTACGAGCAGTACTTC; CDR3aa: CSAPLRETSSYEQYF
d_gene: .; j_gene: TRBJ1-1; v_gene: TRBV19; abundance: .; CDR3nt: TGTGCCAGTAGTTTAAGACAGGCCTTCCTCACTGAAGCTTTCTTT; CDR3aa: CASSLRQAFLTEAFF
d_gene: TRBD2; j_gene: TRBJ2-5; v_gene: TRBV7-3; abundance: .; CDR3nt: TGTGCCAGCAGTCCCGGACTAGCGGGAGACCCGCCAGAGACCCAGTACTTC; CDR3aa: CASSPGLAGDPPETQYF
d_gene: .; j_gene: TRBJ2-3; v_gene: TRBV11-2; abundance: few; CDR3nt: TGTGCCAGCAGCTCTAGGGCTCGGAGCACAGATACGCAGTATTTT; CDR3aa: CASSSRARSTDTQYF
d_gene: TRBD1; j_gene: TRBJ2-3; v_gene: TRBV5-1; abundance: .; CDR3nt: TGCGCCAGCAGCCCGACAGGGGTTAGCACAGATACGCAGTATTTT; CDR3aa: CASSPTGVSTDTQYF
d_gene: TRBD1; j_gene: TRBJ2-5; v_gene: TRBV4-3; abundance: .; CDR3nt: TGCGCCAGCAGCCAAGATCCCGAGACAGGGGGAACAGAGACCCAGTACTTC; CDR3aa: CASSQDPETGGTETQYF
d_gene: .; j_gene: TRBJ1-1; v_gene: TRBV29-1; abundance: .; CDR3nt: TGCAGCGTTGAAGGGCGGGGGACCACTGAAGCTTTCTTT; CDR3aa: CSVEGRGTTEAFF
d_gene: .; j_gene: TRBJ1-4; v_gene: TRBV9; abundance: .; CDR3nt: TGTGCCAGCAGCGTCGGGCGTAATGAAAAACTGTTTTTT; CDR3aa: CASSVGRNEKLFF
d_gene: .; j_gene: TRBJ1-6; v_gene: TRBV12-3/TRBV12-4; abundance: once; CDR3nt: TGTGCCAGCAGTTTTGAGGGGTTTAATTCACCCCTCCACTTT; CDR3aa: CASSFEGFNSPLHF
d_gene: .; j_gene: TRBJ2-7; v_gene: TRBV5-4; abundance: .; CDR3nt: TGTGCCAGCAGCCCCCTTGGCATCTACGAGCAGTACTTC; CDR3aa: CASSPLGIYEQYF
d_gene: TRBD2; j_gene: TRBJ2-7; v_gene: TRBV20-1; abundance: .; CDR3nt: TGCAGTGCTAGAGACCCCGGTCTGGCTAGCGGGTTTTCCTACGAGCAGTACTTC; CDR3aa: CSARDPGLASGFSYEQYF
d_gene: TRBD1; j_gene: TRBJ2-4; v_gene: TRBV6-2/TRBV6-3; abundance: .; CDR3nt: TGTGCCAGCAGAGGGGGACAGGGCATTAGAGAAGCCAAAAACATTCAGTACTTC; CDR3aa: CASRGGQGIREAKNIQYF
d_gene: .; j_gene: TRBJ1-2; v_gene: TRBV20-1; abundance: .; CDR3nt: TGCAGTGCTTATACAGGGAAGGGTAACTATGGCTACACCTTC; CDR3aa: CSAYTGKGNYGYTF
d_gene: TRBD2; j_gene: TRBJ2-1; v_gene: TRBV14; abundance: .; CDR3nt: TGTGCCAGCAGTTTCGGGGGGGCCAGCTTGTATGAGCAGTTCTTC; CDR3aa: CASSFGGASLYEQFF
d_gene: .; j_gene: TRBJ2-7; v_gene: TRBV6-2/TRBV6-3; abundance: .; CDR3nt: TGTGCCAGCATTCGATCCCAGCTTACTTTCTACGAGCAGTACTTC; CDR3aa: CASIRSQLTFYEQYF
d_gene: .; j_gene: TRBJ2-1; v_gene: TRBV7-6; abundance: .; CDR3nt: TGTGCCAGCAGCTTAGCCGTATACAATGAGCAGTTCTTC; CDR3aa: CASSLAVYNEQFF
d_gene: .; j_gene: TRBJ1-2; v_gene: TRBV9; abundance: .; CDR3nt: TGTGCCAGCAGCGTAGCTACTGATGGCTACACCTTC; CDR3aa: CASSVATDGYTF
d_gene: .; j_gene: TRBJ2-3; v_gene: TRBV30; abundance: once; CDR3nt: TGTGCCTGGAATGTTGGGACGGCAGATACGCAGTATTTT; CDR3aa: CAWNVGTADTQYF
d_gene: .; j_gene: TRBJ2-3; v_gene: TRBV25-1; abundance: .; CDR3nt: TGTGCCAGCAGTCAGGGGGGGCGGGATACGCAGTATTTT; CDR3aa: CASSQGGRDTQYF
d_gene: .; j_gene: TRBJ2-2; v_gene: TRBV7-9; abundance: .; CDR3nt: TGTGCCAGCAGCTTAAGTACTCCCGGGGAGCTGTTTTTT; CDR3aa: CASSLSTPGELFF
d_gene: TRBD2; j_gene: TRBJ2-5; v_gene: TRBV7-9; abundance: .; CDR3nt: TGTGCCAGCAGCAAGACTAGCGGGGGGGCCGGGGTGAGAGAGACCCAGTACTTC; CDR3aa: CASSKTSGGAGVRETQYF
d_gene: TRBD1; j_gene: TRBJ2-7; v_gene: TRBV27; abundance: .; CDR3nt: TGTGCCGCCAAGACAGGGCCCGACTCCTACGAGCAGTACTTC; CDR3aa: CAAKTGPDSYEQYF
d_gene: .; j_gene: TRBJ2-7; v_gene: TRBV18; abundance: .; CDR3nt: TGTGCCAGCTCCCGGGGGACAGATGAGCAGTACTTC; CDR3aa: CASSRGTDEQYF
d_gene: TRBD1; j_gene: TRBJ1-1; v_gene: TRBV5-1; abundance: .; CDR3nt: TGCGCCAGCAGCCTTGAAACAGGGGTCCGTTTACCTTTCTTT; CDR3aa: CASSLETGVRLPFF
d_gene: .; j_gene: TRBJ2-3; v_gene: TRBV12-3/TRBV12-4; abundance: .; CDR3nt: TGTGCCAGCAGTCCAACGACTAGGACAGATACGCAGTATTTT; CDR3aa: CASSPTTRTDTQYF
d_gene: TRBD1; j_gene: TRBJ2-1; v_gene: TRBV20-1; abundance: .; CDR3nt: TGCAGTGCTAGAGGAGTCCGGGACAGGGGATTGGGAAATGAGCAGTTCTTC; CDR3aa: CSARGVRDRGLGNEQFF
d_gene: TRBD1; j_gene: TRBJ2-7; v_gene: TRBV5-1; abundance: .; CDR3nt: TGCGCCAGCAGCCCATATAGGACAGGGACCTCCTACGAGCAGTACTTC; CDR3aa: CASSPYRTGTSYEQYF
d_gene: .; j_gene: TRBJ2-4; v_gene: TRBV28; abundance: .; CDR3nt: TGTGCCAGCAGTTTAGTGGGCGGAGGGCATTACTTC; CDR3aa: CASSLVGGGHYF
d_gene: .; j_gene: TRBJ2-3; v_gene: TRBV4-3; abundance: .; CDR3nt: TGCGCCAGCAGCCAAGATACGAGCGGGCTTAGCACAGATACGCAGTATTTT; CDR3aa: CASSQDTSGLSTDTQYF
d_gene: .; j_gene: TRBJ2-7; v_gene: TRBV12-3/TRBV12-4; abundance: few; CDR3nt: TGTGCCAGCAGTTTACGGGGCAGAGGGTACGAGCAGTACTTC; CDR3aa: CASSLRGRGYEQYF
d_gene: .; j_gene: TRBJ1-2; v_gene: TRBV29-1; abundance: once; CDR3nt: TGCAGCACAGACCCACAGGAAAACTATGGCTACACCTTC; CDR3aa: CSTDPQENYGYTF
d_gene: .; j_gene: TRBJ1-2; v_gene: TRBV29-1; abundance: .; CDR3nt: TGCAGCGTTGACCAACGGGGAAATGGCTACACCTTC; CDR3aa: CSVDQRGNGYTF
d_gene: .; j_gene: TRBJ2-1; v_gene: TRBV11-2; abundance: .; CDR3nt: TGTGCCAGCAGCTCGGCGAGGGGAAGCTCCTACAATGAGCAGTTCTTC; CDR3aa: CASSSARGSSYNEQFF
d_gene: .; j_gene: TRBJ1-1; v_gene: TRBV30; abundance: .; CDR3nt: TGTGCCTGGAGTTTCGCAGCGAACACTGAAGCTTTCTTT; CDR3aa: CAWSFAANTEAFF
d_gene: .; j_gene: TRBJ1-1; v_gene: TRBV3-1; abundance: .; CDR3nt: TGTGCCAGCAGCGAGAGCACTGAAGCTTTCTTT; CDR3aa: CASSESTEAFF
d_gene: TRBD1; j_gene: TRBJ2-5; v_gene: TRBV7-2; abundance: .; CDR3nt: TGTGCCAGCAGCGAACGGACAGGGGGGGAGACCCAGTACTTC; CDR3aa: CASSERTGGETQYF
d_gene: TRBD1; j_gene: TRBJ2-7; v_gene: TRBV28; abundance: once; CDR3nt: TGTGCCAGCATATCAGGGGGCTACGAGCAGTACTTC; CDR3aa: CASISGGYEQYF
d_gene: .; j_gene: TRBJ1-5; v_gene: TRBV5-4; abundance: .; CDR3nt: TGTGCGGACAGCCATCATAGCAATCAGCCCCAGCATTTT; CDR3aa: CADSHHSNQPQHF
d_gene: .; j_gene: TRBJ2-3; v_gene: TRBV4-1; abundance: .; CDR3nt: TGCGCCAGCAGCCAAGGCGGGGCTAGCACAGATACGCAGTATTTT; CDR3aa: CASSQGGASTDTQYF
d_gene: .; j_gene: TRBJ1-1; v_gene: TRBV2; abundance: .; CDR3nt: TGTGCCAGCCACAGGGTTATTGACACTGAAGCTTTCTTT; CDR3aa: CASHRVIDTEAFF
d_gene: .; j_gene: TRBJ2-7; v_gene: TRBV9; abundance: .; CDR3nt: TGTGCCAGCGGGGAATACGAGCAGTACTTC; CDR3aa: CASGEYEQYF
d_gene: TRBD1; j_gene: TRBJ2-7; v_gene: TRBV24-1; abundance: .; CDR3nt: TGTGCCACCAGTGATAAAGACAGGGGCTACGAGCAGTACTTC; CDR3aa: CATSDKDRGYEQYF
d_gene: .; j_gene: TRBJ2-5; v_gene: TRBV24-1; abundance: .; CDR3nt: TGTGCCACCAACACTTGGACGGCGATTCAAGAGACCCAGTACTTC; CDR3aa: CATNTWTAIQETQYF
d_gene: .; j_gene: TRBJ1-1; v_gene: TRBV20-1; abundance: .; CDR3nt: TGCAGTGCTAGTGAGGGTCTCGGATCAGAAGCTTTCTTT; CDR3aa: CSASEGLGSEAFF
d_gene: TRBD1; j_gene: TRBJ2-1; v_gene: TRBV7-9; abundance: .; CDR3nt: TGTGCCAGCAGCCCCAGGACAGGGTACAATGAGCAGTTCTTC; CDR3aa: CASSPRTGYNEQFF
d_gene: TRBD1; j_gene: TRBJ2-7; v_gene: TRBV12-3/TRBV12-4; abundance: .; CDR3nt: TGTGCCAGCAGTTGGACCGACAGGGGACCCTACGAGCAGTACTTC; CDR3aa: CASSWTDRGPYEQYF
d_gene: .; j_gene: TRBJ2-2; v_gene: TRBV12-3/TRBV12-4; abundance: .; CDR3nt: TGTGCCAGCAGTCAACATAACACCGGGGAGCTGTTTTTT; CDR3aa: CASSQHNTGELFF